This T cell receptor beta chain was observed in a study of T cell repertoires in cytomegalovirus infection. At the level of the study: CMV epitopes in the study were HLA-C-restricted (recently identified) and HLA-B-restricted (well studied). Overall study findings and caveats: Dominating the ex vivo response were HLA-C-restricted CMV-specific TCR beta clonotypes.

The V gene's germline CDR1 is GTSNPN and CDR2 SVGIG (reference sequence). The CDR3 loop spans 12 amino acids. With V trimmed by 6 bases and J by 7 bases, 6 bases remained unmatched. As concerns this clonotype: Its antigen is not known.

A single record per CDR3 protein comes from TCRdb applying MiXCR to the reads. The data contain 80,000 or so distinct CDR3 sequences, about 24% of them singletons. Source: CD8+ T cells from cultured PBMCs, taken from culture after CMV antigen stimulation. V is TRBV30 and J is TRBJ1-2, with 9 bases identical to TRBD1. This clonotype was obtained from a human donor in good health (CMV status not recorded). Some clones in this sample may be carry-over from other donors' samples. The CDR3: CACRDRAVGYTF. The CDR3 region has the DNA TGTGCCTGCCGGGACAGGGCTGTTGGCTACACCTTC.